This T cell receptor (beta chain) stems from a study of blood T cell repertoires in COVID-19. Study as a whole: Samples representing acute and convalescent COVID-19 were sourced from the United States, Italy and Spain. T cells, B-cell-depleted T cells, or PBMCs supplied cDNA or gDNA.

Using immunoSEQ multiplex PCR, the repertoire was profiled, and TCRdb retains in-frame clones only, with some absent. Of some 380,000 clones listed, approximately 80% were seen once; the top ten hold 0.85% to 1.3%. Trimming stripped 2 bases from V and 7 bases from J, with 6 bases between. The CDR3 length is 12 residues. The germline V gene has CDR1 SGHDN and CDR2 FVKESK. The sequenced material came from peripheral blood. This rearrangement joins TRBV14 to TRBJ1-3, with D uncertain. This TCR was recovered from a human donor with acute or convalescent COVID-19. The donor label of this sample is uncertain. This CDR3 reads CASSQTRNTIYF. For the CDR3, the DNA is TGTGCCAGCAGCCAAACGAGGAACACCATATATTTT.